This record covers a single T cell receptor (beta chain). The antigen is undetermined. Prior to thyroid surgery, none of the patients had received any treatment. The entry originates in a study of metastatic and nonmetastatic thyroid tumors. Across the whole study: Comparative analysis of repertoires was undertaken across blood and tumor or nodule tissue obtained from malignant and benign thyroid patients.

CDR3 size: 15 residues. V lost 4 bases and J lost 2, with 14 bases in between. Germline CDR1 is SGHRS and CDR2 is YFSETQ. Via MiXCR, TCRdb re-called the PCR reads. The top ten clones hold around 9.9% of a sample with 35,000 to 50,000 clones, around a sixth of them seen once. The study's findings and limits: Significantly higher TCR beta diversity was reportedly seen in malignant thyroid tumors than benign nodules, in blood and tumor.

This TCR was recovered from a female donor with papillary thyroid cancer or a benign thyroid nodule (not recorded which). Some clones in this sample may be carry-over from other donors' samples. Sequenced: tumor tissue. This chain links TRBV5-1 with TRBJ2-3; a possible D gene is TRBD2 (7 bases). The CDR3 loop is CASSRGLAVTDTQYF. CDR3 DNA: TGCGCCAGCAGCCGGGGGCTAGCGGTCACAGATACGCAGTATTTT.